These 20 T cell receptor beta chains were sequenced from one sample in a study of cytomegalovirus exposure and HLA in healthy donors. Primers included in the PCR were 60 Vbeta and 13 Jbeta primers. The method was immunoSEQ multiplex PCR; TCRdb's version includes in-frame clones alone and lacks a portion of them. The sample lists around 110,000 clones; 81% were seen once. The sample comprised PBMCs. The origin of the receptors is a young woman in good health and CMV-seronegative.

The rearrangement uses TRBV7-2 and TRBJ2-1, with D possibly matching TRBD2 (6 bases). Germline values: CDR1 SGHTA, CDR2 FQGNSA. The CDR3 spans 17 residues. The V and J ends lost 6 bases and 6 bases respectively, with 24 bases between them. The CDR3 loop is CASSSLGRGGGSNEQFF. The CDR3 nucleotides read TGTGCCAGCAGTTCGTTAGGTCGGGGTGGGGGGTCCAATGAGCAGTTCTTC.

In this sample, this clone turned up a few times. This chain joins TRBV6-6 and TRBJ2-1, with 9 bases that match TRBD2. The CDR3 has 13 residues. V shed 7 bases, J shed 4 bases, and the junction held 2 bases outside the gene matches. The germline V gene has CDR1 MNHNY and CDR2 SVGAGI (reference sequence). As DNA, the CDR3 is TGTGCCAGCATGGGACTAGCTTACAATGAGCAGTTCTTC. The encoded protein is CASMGLAYNEQFF.

V usage is TRBV4-1 and J usage is TRBJ2-5, with D perhaps matching TRBD1 or TRBD2 (12 bases each). Germline-derived CDR1 and CDR2 are MGHRA and YSYEKL. The V and J ends lost 4 bases and 5 bases respectively, with 29 bases between them. The CDR3 consists of 19 residues. This CDR3 reads CASSPGQGASGRAWETQYF. In DNA form, the CDR3 reads TGCGCCAGCAGCCCGGGACAGGGGGCTAGCGGGAGGGCCTGGGAGACCCAGTACTTC.

V usage is TRBV30 and J usage is TRBJ1-5; possible D gene TRBD1, 5 bases. The CDR3 covers 14 residues. The germline CDR1 and CDR2 sequences are GTSNPN and SVGIG (reference sequence). Between the trimmed V and J ends, which lost 3 bases and 1 base, there was a span of 10 bases. In nucleotides, the CDR3 is TGTGCCTGGAGCACCCCAGGGAGCAATCAGCCCCAGCATTTT. Translating it yields CAWSTPGSNQPQHF.

The V gene is TRBV7-2, the J gene TRBJ2-7, with 8 bases that match TRBD2. Per germline, CDR1 SGHTA and CDR2 FQGNSA. V was pared by 1 base and J by 3 bases, with 2 bases of the junction left unmatched. The CDR3 is 14 residues long. CDR3 nucleotides: TGTGCCAGCAGCTTAGGGACTAGCTACTACGAGCAGTACTTC. It codes for CASSLGTSYYEQYF.

The chain is built from TRBV19 and TRBJ2-7, with TRBD1 identical over 8 bases. The germline CDR1 and CDR2 sequences are LNHDA and SQIVND (reference sequence). V lost 4 bases to trimming and J lost 2 bases; unmatched junction nucleotides: 7. This CDR3 region has 15 residues. In nucleotides, the CDR3 is TGTGCCAGTAGTAAAGGGGACAGGCGTCCCTACGAGCAGTACTTC. This codes for CASSKGDRRPYEQYF.

The V and J genes are TRBV7-9 and TRBJ2-1, with a weak D call TRBD2 (6 bases). This CDR3 has 15 amino acids. The V gene lost 0 bases and the J gene lost 2 bases, with 8 bases spanning the gap. CDR1 and CDR2 (germline): SEHNR, FQNEAQ (reference sequence). The CDR3 nucleotides are TGTGCCAGCAGCTTAGCGGGAGGTACCTACAATGAGCAGTTCTTC. This codes for CASSLAGGTYNEQFF.

The V call is TRBV10-1, the J call TRBJ2-4; D possibly corresponds to TRBD1 (5 bases). The germline V and J ends were trimmed by 5 bases and 5 bases, with 16 bases remaining between them. CDR3 length: 15 amino acids. Per the germline V gene, CDR1 is WNHNN and CDR2 is SYGVQD (reference sequence). Here the CDR3 reads CASSPSSDTQNIQYF. DNA of the CDR3: TGCGCCAGCAGTCCCTCGTCGGACACACAAAACATTCAGTACTTC.

CDR3 region: CASTQGILSNQPQHF. Written as DNA, the CDR3 is TGTGCCAGTACCCAGGGAATTCTTAGCAATCAGCCCCAGCATTTT. This chain joins TRBV19 and TRBJ1-5, with a weak D call TRBD1 (5 bases). The CDR3 covers 15 residues. Trimming took 7 bases from V and 0 from J, leaving 13 bases between them. Germline V gene data show CDR1 as LNHDA and CDR2 as SQIVND (reference sequence).

The chain joins TRBV4-1 to TRBJ1-1; 10 bases map to TRBD1. Per germline, CDR1 MGHRA and CDR2 YSYEKL. CDR3 length: 16 amino acids. J was trimmed by 5 bases and V by 3 bases; bases with no gene match: 9. DNA for the CDR3: TGCGCCAGCAGCCATAGGACAGGGGGTTTAAAAACTGAAGCTTTCTTT. Translation: CASSHRTGGLKTEAFF.

This chain connects TRBV7-9 to TRBJ1-4; the D gene is possibly TRBD1 (6 bases). The CDR3 sequence is 16 residues long. Deletions cut 3 bases from V and 2 bases from J, with 13 bases between. Germline V gives CDR1 SEHNR, CDR2 FQNEAQ (reference sequence). CDR3 sequence reads: CASSFPQGLTNEKLFF. The CDR3 DNA reads TGTGCCAGCAGCTTTCCACAGGGATTGACTAATGAAAAACTGTTTTTT.

V and J are TRBV4-2 and TRBJ1-5; D gene ambiguous. Looked up from germline, CDR1 is LGHNA and CDR2 is YNFKEQ. V was shortened by 1 base and J by 3 bases, with 7 bases between the two germline ends. This CDR3 has 14 residues. The CDR3 reads CASSQGQINQPQHF. CDR3 nucleotide sequence: TGTGCCAGCAGCCAAGGGCAGATCAATCAGCCCCAGCATTTT.

This chain joins TRBV5-6 and TRBJ1-1; the D is unclear. V was pared by 2 bases and J by 3 bases, with 8 bases between. Per the germline V gene, CDR1 is SGHDT and CDR2 is YYEEEE. The CDR3 runs 13 residues. CDR3 region: CASSFGLYTEAFF. In DNA, the CDR3 is TGTGCCAGCAGCTTTGGCCTTTACACTGAAGCTTTCTTT.

The gene calls are TRBV4-1 and TRBJ2-5, with D possibly TRBD1 on 7 matching bases. V was clipped by 1 base and J by 2 bases, with 17 bases between them. This CDR3 has 17 amino acids. The germline V gene encodes CDR1 MGHRA and CDR2 YSYEKL. CDR3 amino acids: CASSQGVSGGRQETQYF. The CDR3 coding sequence is TGCGCCAGCAGCCAAGGGGTCTCAGGGGGGAGGCAAGAGACCCAGTACTTC.

Only one count was recorded for this clone. The genes are TRBV6-1 and TRBJ2-1; 11 bases line up with TRBD1. The J segment lost 6 bases and the V segment lost 11 bases, leaving 9 bases of the junction unmatched. Germline V lookup: CDR1 MNHNS, CDR2 SASEGT. This CDR3 spans 14 amino acids. CDR3 in amino acids: CAHRDRGRSNEQFF. CDR3 coding DNA: TGTGCCCATCGGGACAGGGGGAGATCCAATGAGCAGTTCTTC.

The chain is built from TRBV14 and TRBJ2-3; 13 nucleotides line up with TRBD2. J was trimmed by 3 bases and V by 3 bases; bases with no gene match: 12. This CDR3 is 19 amino acids long. Looked up from germline, CDR1 is SGHDN and CDR2 is FVKESK. CDR3 residues: CASSHGLAGVGVMTDTQYF. The CDR3 bases are TGTGCCAGCAGCCACGGACTAGCGGGAGTGGGGGTGATGACAGATACGCAGTATTTT.

This clone appeared a few times. The CDR3 reads CASSIVSSGIHEQYF. The CDR3 DNA reads as TGTGCCAGTAGTATAGTGTCTAGCGGGATCCACGAGCAGTACTTC. The V gene is TRBV19, the J gene TRBJ2-5, with 9 bases fitting TRBD2. The J call is in doubt because the DNA end fits TRBJ2-7 better. Germline CDR1 and CDR2: LNHDA and SQIVND (reference sequence). The length of the CDR3 is 15 residues.

CDR3 amino acids: CAWGYGGYTDTQYF. CDR3 nucleotides: TGTGCCTGGGGCTACGGGGGGTACACAGATACGCAGTATTTT. V is TRBV30 and J is TRBJ2-3; 7 nucleotides match TRBD2. The CDR3 length is 14 residues. CDR1 GTSNPN and CDR2 SVGIG come from the germline V gene (reference sequence). J gave up 2 bases and V 5 bases, and 7 bases lay outside the gene matches.

Here the CDR3 reads CASSAAGTSYNEQFF. CDR3 DNA: TGTGCCAGCAGCGCAGCCGGGACTTCCTACAATGAGCAGTTCTTC. V gene TRBV9 combines with J gene TRBJ2-1; tentatively, D is TRBD2 (6 bases). In germline, CDR1 is SGDLS, CDR2 YYNGEE. V was shortened by 3 bases and J by 1 base, with 11 bases between the two germline ends. The CDR3 is 15 residues long.

The chain couples TRBV5-1 to TRBJ2-7; maybe TRBD1 (6 bases). The germline V and J ends were trimmed by 4 bases and 1 base, with 18 bases remaining between them. Germline V gene data show CDR1 as SGHRS and CDR2 as YFSETQ. The CDR3 runs 16 residues. CDR3 in DNA: TGCGCCAGCAGCCGAGACAGGCCCGTGGTGTCCTACGAGCAGTACTTC. Protein sequence: CASSRDRPVVSYEQYF.